Below are 9 T cell receptor beta chains sequenced from a single sample in a study of T cell repertoires in cytomegalovirus infection. Their antigens are not known. TCRdb reanalysed the reads using MiXCR and keeps one entry per CDR3 protein. The sample lists 370,000 or so distinct CDR3 sequences, approximately 35% occurring once. Material: cultured PBMCs, obtained from culture after CMV antigen stimulation. The receptors come from a human donor in good health (CMV status not recorded). Some clones in this sample may be carry-over from other donors' samples.

This clonotype has only a few counts. The genes are TRBV7-6 and TRBJ1-2; D unresolved. The germline gives CDR1 SGHVS, CDR2 FNYEAQ. The V and J ends lost 3 bases and 8 bases respectively, with 10 bases between them. This CDR3 comprises 12 residues. In DNA, the CDR3 is TGTGCCAGCAGCTTTGGTGCGGACGGCTACACCTTC. Protein: CASSFGADGYTF.

J is TRBJ2-7 and V is TRBV6-5; either TRBD1 or TRBD2 may fit D (5 bases each). CDR1 is MNHEY, CDR2 SVGAGI, per germline. The CDR3 totals 15 residues. With 0 bases removed from V and 4 bases from J, the gap between germline ends came to 13 bases. The CDR3 spells CASSYSEGTLYEQYF. DNA for the CDR3: TGTGCCAGCAGTTACTCAGAGGGGACCCTTTACGAGCAGTACTTC.

The chain joins TRBV4-3 to TRBJ2-2; TRBD2 aligns across 11 bases. With V trimmed by 4 bases and J by 2 bases, 12 bases remained unmatched. CDR1 is LGHNA and CDR2 is YSLEER in the germline V gene. CDR3 length equals 19 residues. CDR3 loop: CASSLFNPGLAVNTGELFF. The CDR3 nucleotides read TGCGCCAGCAGCCTATTTAACCCGGGACTAGCGGTTAACACCGGGGAGCTGTTTTTT.

The CDR3 is CASRGDSNEQFF. The DNA of the CDR3 is TGTGCCAGCAGAGGGGACAGCAATGAGCAGTTCTTC. The gene calls are TRBV6-6 and TRBJ2-1; TRBD1 matches at 7 bases. The V and J ends lost 6 bases and 6 bases, in that order; junction bases with no gene match: 2. Per the germline V gene, CDR1 is MNHNY and CDR2 is SVGAGI (reference sequence). The CDR3 extends over 12 amino acids.

This clonotype occurred a few times. This sequence joins TRBV23-1 and TRBJ2-1; 7 nucleotides match TRBD1. TRBV23-1 is an ORF, and what it does is uncertain. The CDR3 covers 16 residues. V lost 2 bases to trimming and J lost 5 bases; unmatched junction nucleotides: 9. CDR3 amino acids: CASSQELPGGHNEQFF. The CDR3 region has the DNA TGCGCCAGCAGTCAAGAGCTCCCAGGGGGTCACAATGAGCAGTTCTTC.

The J gene is TRBJ2-1, the V gene TRBV28; D not certain. V was shortened by 3 bases and J by 8 bases, with 5 bases between the two germline ends. Germline V gene data show CDR1 as MDHEN and CDR2 as SYDVKM. The length of the CDR3 is 11 residues. The DNA of the CDR3 is TGTGCCAGCAGTTTCACCCATGAGCAGTTCTTC. It codes for CASSFTHEQFF.

With regard to this clonotype: A much larger clone lies one base from this, so it may be a read error. The chain has TRBV7-2 and TRBJ1-1; a possible D gene is TRBD1 (5 bases). The CDR3 is 14 amino acids. Germline V gene sequence: CDR1 SGHTA, CDR2 FQGNSA. The CDR3 DNA reads as TGTGCCAGCAGCTTACAGGGCCTGAACACTGAAGCTCTCTTT. This translates into CASSLQGLNTEALF.

This clonotype occurred once. The chain is built from TRBV7-9 and TRBJ1-6, with D perhaps matching TRBD1 (6 bases). This CDR3 comprises 12 residues. Deletions cut 5 bases from V and 12 bases from J, with 11 bases between. Germline values: CDR1 SEHNR, CDR2 FQNEAQ (reference sequence). CDR3 sequence: CASSQGIGPLHF. For the CDR3, the DNA is TGTGCCAGCAGCCAGGGGATTGGACCCCTCCACTTT.

The V gene is TRBV7-8, the J gene TRBJ1-5; D ambiguous. CDR1 is SGHVS, CDR2 FQNEAQ, per germline. CDR3 size: 13 residues. Trimming shortened V by 5 bases and J by 3 bases, and 8 bases separated the two germline ends. CDR3 nucleotides: TGTGCCAGCAGCCCCCGGGACAATCAGCCCCAGCATTTT. Translation: CASSPRDNQPQHF.